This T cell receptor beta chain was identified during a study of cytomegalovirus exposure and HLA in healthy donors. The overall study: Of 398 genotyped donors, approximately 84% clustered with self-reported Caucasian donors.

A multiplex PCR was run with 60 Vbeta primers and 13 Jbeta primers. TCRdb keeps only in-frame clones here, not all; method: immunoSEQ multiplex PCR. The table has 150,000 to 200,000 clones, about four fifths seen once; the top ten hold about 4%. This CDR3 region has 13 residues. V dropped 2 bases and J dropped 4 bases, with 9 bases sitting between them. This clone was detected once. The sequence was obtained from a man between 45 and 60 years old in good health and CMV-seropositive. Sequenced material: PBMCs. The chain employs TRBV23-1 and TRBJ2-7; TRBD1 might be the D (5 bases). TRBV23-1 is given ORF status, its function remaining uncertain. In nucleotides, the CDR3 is TGCGCCAGCAGTCAAACCAGGGTATACGAGCAGTACTTC. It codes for CASSQTRVYEQYF.